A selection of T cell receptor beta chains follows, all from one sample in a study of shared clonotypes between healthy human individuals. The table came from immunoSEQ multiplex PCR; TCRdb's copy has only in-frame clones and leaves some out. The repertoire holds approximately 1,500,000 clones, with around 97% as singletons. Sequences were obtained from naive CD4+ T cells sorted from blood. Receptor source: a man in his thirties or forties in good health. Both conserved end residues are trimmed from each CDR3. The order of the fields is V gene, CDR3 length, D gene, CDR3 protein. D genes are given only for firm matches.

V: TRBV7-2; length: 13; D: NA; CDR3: ASSTGTLAPETQY
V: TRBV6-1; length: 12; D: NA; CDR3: ASSSGTRTYEQY
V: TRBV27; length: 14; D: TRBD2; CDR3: ASSIVAGSFQETQY
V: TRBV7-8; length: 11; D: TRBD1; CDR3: ASSFTGGGQAF
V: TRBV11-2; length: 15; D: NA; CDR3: ASSLVTARAGANVLT
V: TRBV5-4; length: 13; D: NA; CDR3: ASSLEAARSYEQY
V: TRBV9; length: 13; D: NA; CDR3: ASSVDGGRGNTIY
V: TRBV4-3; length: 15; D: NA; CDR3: ASTAAQAGLNTGELF
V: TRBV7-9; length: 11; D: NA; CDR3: ASSMGGYSEQF
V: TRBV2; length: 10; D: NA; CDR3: ASSGTGNEQF
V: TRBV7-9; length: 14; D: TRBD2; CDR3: ASSLVGRGETDTQY
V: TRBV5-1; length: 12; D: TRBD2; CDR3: ASRGAGYTDTQY
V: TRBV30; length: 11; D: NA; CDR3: AWSENLPYEQY
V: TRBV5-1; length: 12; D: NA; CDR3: ASSLEGPSDTQY
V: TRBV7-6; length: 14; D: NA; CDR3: ASSLVVLRTDTEAF
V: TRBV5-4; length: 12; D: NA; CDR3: ASSFGAASYEQY
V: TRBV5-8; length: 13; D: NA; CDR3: ASSRRGWSNQPQH
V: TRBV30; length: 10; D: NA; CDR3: AWGDTTYEQY